The clone carrying this T cell receptor (beta chain) has a handful of counts. The data belong to a study of control samples from healthy donors and cancer patients. Assay: immunoSEQ multiplex PCR; the TCRdb copy retains only in-frame clones and omits some. The sample includes approximately 170,000 clones, around 91% of them seen just once. Trimming cost V 5 bases and J 6 bases; bases outside gene matches: 3. This CDR3 is 15 amino acids long. CDR1 and CDR2 (germline): SNHLY, FYNNEI. The specimen was blood. V gene TRBV2 combines with J gene TRBJ1-6; 11 bases map to TRBD1. The receptor was isolated from a woman in her thirties in good health. The CDR3 nucleotides are TGTGCCAGCAGTACTGGACAGGGGGCTAATTCACCCCTCCACTTT. The encoded protein is CASSTGQGANSPLHF.